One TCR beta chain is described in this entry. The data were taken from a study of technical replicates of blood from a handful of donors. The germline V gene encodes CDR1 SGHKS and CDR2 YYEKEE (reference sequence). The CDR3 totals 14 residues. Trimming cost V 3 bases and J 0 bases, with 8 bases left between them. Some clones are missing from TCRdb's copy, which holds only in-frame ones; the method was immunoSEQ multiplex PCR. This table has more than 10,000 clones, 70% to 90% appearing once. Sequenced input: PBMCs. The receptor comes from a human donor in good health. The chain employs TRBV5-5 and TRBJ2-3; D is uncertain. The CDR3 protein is CASSSTTSTDTQYF. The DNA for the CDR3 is TGTGCCAGCAGCTCGACAACTAGCACAGATACGCAGTATTTT.